These 6 T cell receptor beta chains came from one sample sequenced in a study of T-cell reconstitution after alpha-beta-depleted transplantation in children. Unique molecular identifiers featured in how the TCRbeta library was prepared. One entry per CDR3 protein results from TCRdb running MiXCR on the PCR reads. The sample has about 600,000 distinct CDR3 sequences, approximately 22% seen once; the top ten hold approximately 14%. The source material was PBMCs, mostly from graft donor cells, sampled 360 days after TCRalphabeta/CD19-depleted stem cell transplant. The receptor set was obtained from a boy younger than two who had a stem cell transplant for acute myeloid leukemia, so the T cells may come from the graft donor.

A single count supports this clonotype. This chain links TRBV2 with TRBJ1-2; 10 bases line up with TRBD1. CDR1 is SNHLY and CDR2 is FYNNEI in the germline V gene. CDR3 size: 17 residues. Trimming removed 6 bases from V and 0 bases from J; junction bases left unmatched: 10. The CDR3 here is CASRETGGFSANYGYTF. CDR3 DNA sequence: TGTGCCAGCAGAGAGACAGGGGGCTTTTCGGCTAACTATGGCTACACCTTC.

This clonotype was recorded many times. V gene TRBV5-1 combines with J gene TRBJ1-4, with D perhaps matching TRBD1 (6 bases). V was shortened by 4 bases and J by 11 bases, with 9 bases between the two germline ends. Germline V gene data show CDR1 as SGHRS and CDR2 as YFSETQ. The CDR3 has 11 residues. DNA for the CDR3: TGCGCCAGCAGCGGAACAGGGAAACTGTTTTTT. The encoded protein is CASSGTGKLFF.

Many counts were recorded for this clonotype. V usage is TRBV7-9 and J usage is TRBJ2-3, with 8 bases identical to TRBD1. The V gene end was trimmed by 1 base and the J gene end by 3 bases; junction bases not matched to a gene: 9. CDR3 length equals 17 residues. CDR1 and CDR2 from the germline V gene are SEHNR and FQNEAQ (reference sequence). The CDR3 DNA follows: TGTGCCAGCAGCTTAGGAACGACGACAGGGGCGACAGATACGCAGTATTTT. Protein product: CASSLGTTTGATDTQYF.

The rearrangement joins TRBV12-3 or TRBV12-4 to TRBJ1-1, with TRBD1 as a possible D gene (5 bases). The ends were cut back, 5 bases at V and 0 bases at J, with 7 bases in the middle. This CDR3 region has 13 residues. The CDR3 protein is CASSRTLNTEAFF. The CDR3 DNA reads TGTGCCAGCAGTAGGACACTGAACACTGAAGCTTTCTTT.

This chain links TRBV21-1 with TRBJ2-6. TRBV21-1 is annotated as a pseudogene. This CDR3 is built from 17 residues. The CDR3 nucleotides read TGTGCCAGCAGCAAGCCAGGTGGGAACTCTGGGGCCAACGTCCTGACTTTC. Translated, it gives CASSKPGGNSGANVLTF.

The rearrangement joins TRBV27 to TRBJ2-1; TRBD2 agrees at 10 bases. Germline CDR1 MNHEY, CDR2 SMNVEV (reference sequence). The CDR3 has 16 residues. J lost 7 bases, V lost 6 bases, and 12 bases had no gene match. The CDR3 region is CASRRLSGGAWNEQFF. CDR3 nucleotides: TGTGCCAGCAGGCGATTGAGCGGGGGGGCGTGGAATGAGCAGTTCTTC.